One sample yielded the 4 T cell receptor beta chains listed below, sequenced in a study of naive and memory T cell subsets. An equimolar mix of two oligonucleotides served as the beta constant-region primer for TRBC1 and TRBC2. Nested alpha and beta constant-region primers with the SP2 primer drove four PCR rounds on ligated cDNA. Via MiXCR, TCRdb re-called the UMI-ligation and nested PCR reads, giving one row per CDR3 protein. This table has more than 100,000 distinct CDR3 sequences, roughly 36% appearing once. Sequenced: central memory CD4+ T cells from blood. These receptors originate from a human donor in good health.

The chain couples TRBV12-3 or TRBV12-4 to TRBJ1-4; D remains unclear. Trimming took 6 bases from V and 3 from J, leaving 11 bases between them. The CDR3 covers 14 residues. This CDR3 is CASSPTSSNEKLFF. CDR3 in DNA: TGTGCCAGCAGCCCAACAAGTTCTAATGAAAAACTGTTTTTT.

CDR3 DNA: TGTGCCAGCAGTTTGGAGCGGGTAGACCGCCAGTTCTTC. The encoded protein is CASSLERVDRQFF. The chain combines TRBV12-3 or TRBV12-4 with TRBJ2-1; D may be TRBD2 (6 bases). V was cut by 3 bases and J by 13 bases, with 16 bases left in between. This CDR3 spans 13 amino acids.

This clonotype came up a few times. The rearrangement joins TRBV6-6 to TRBJ1-4; D gene ambiguous. V was clipped by 7 bases and J by 7 bases, with 7 bases between them. The CDR3 totals 11 residues. Germline CDR1 MNHNY, CDR2 SVGAGI (reference sequence). Here the CDR3 DNA reads TGTGCCAGCACTCGGGGTGAAAAACTGTTTTTT. Translation: CASTRGEKLFF.

This clonotype showed up just a few times. This chain connects TRBV11-2 to TRBJ2-7; 9 bases map to TRBD1. This CDR3 has 13 residues. Germline loops: CDR1 SGHAT, CDR2 FQNNGV. V gave up 3 bases and J gave up 4 bases; unmatched junction bases: 1. The CDR3 region is CASSFGQGYEQYF. The CDR3 DNA follows: TGTGCCAGCAGCTTTGGACAGGGGTACGAGCAGTACTTC.